The entry that follows covers one TCR beta chain sequence. The sample belongs to a study of blood T cell repertoires in COVID-19. Whole-study context: Researchers got acute and convalescent COVID-19 samples from the United States, Italy and Spain. PBMCs, B-cell-depleted T cells, or T cells provided the cDNA or gDNA that made up the material.

The CDR3 is made up of 15 amino acids. Germline V CDR1 and CDR2: SGHAT, FQNNGV. V trimming: 5 bases; J trimming: 2 bases; junction bases outside the gene matches: 8. In the study's own analysis: Estimation of nucleated cell counts relied on the amplification of reference gene primers. The table came from immunoSEQ multiplex PCR; TCRdb's copy has only in-frame clones and leaves some out. D and trimming were read from the DNA, whereas the V and J calls and clone size are those reported in that table. The sample yields approximately 460,000 clones, roughly nine tenths seen once. Sample: peripheral blood. The source is a man in his late teens or twenties with COVID-19, enrolled during active disease. V and J are TRBV11-2 and TRBJ2-7; 8 bases agree with TRBD1. CDR3 region: CASSDRQGTPYEQYF. The CDR3 nucleotides read TGTGCCAGCAGCGACAGACAGGGGACCCCCTACGAGCAGTACTTC.